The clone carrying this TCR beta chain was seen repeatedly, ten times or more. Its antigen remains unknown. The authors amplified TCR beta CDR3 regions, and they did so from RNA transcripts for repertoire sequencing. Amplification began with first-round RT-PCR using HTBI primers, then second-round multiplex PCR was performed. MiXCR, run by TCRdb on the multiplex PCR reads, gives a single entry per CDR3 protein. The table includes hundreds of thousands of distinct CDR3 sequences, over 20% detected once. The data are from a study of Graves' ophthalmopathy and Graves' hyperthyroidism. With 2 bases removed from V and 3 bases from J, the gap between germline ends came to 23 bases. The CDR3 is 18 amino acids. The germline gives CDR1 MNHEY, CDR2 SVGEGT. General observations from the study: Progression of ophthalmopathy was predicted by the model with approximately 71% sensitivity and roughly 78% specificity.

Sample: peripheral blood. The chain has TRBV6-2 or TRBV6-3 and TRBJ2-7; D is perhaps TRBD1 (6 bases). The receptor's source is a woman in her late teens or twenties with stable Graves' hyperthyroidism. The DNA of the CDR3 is TGTGCCAGCAGTTACGCAGTGTTGTCGGGCAGGGGTGGCTACGAGCAGTACTTC. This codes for CASSYAVLSGRGGYEQYF.